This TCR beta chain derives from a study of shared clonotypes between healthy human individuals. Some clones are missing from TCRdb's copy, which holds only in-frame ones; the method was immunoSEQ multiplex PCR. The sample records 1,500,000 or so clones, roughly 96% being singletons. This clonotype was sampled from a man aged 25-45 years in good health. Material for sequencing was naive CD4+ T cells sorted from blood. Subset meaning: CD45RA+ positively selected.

CDR3 protein: CASSFLPLVHEQFF. CDR3 DNA sequence: TGTGCCAGCAGTTTCCTCCCCCTAGTTCATGAGCAGTTCTTC. This chain uses TRBV27 with TRBJ2-1; D gene ambiguous. CDR3 size: 14 residues. Germline V gene lookup returns CDR1 MNHEY and CDR2 SMNVEV (reference sequence). V was trimmed by 3 bases and J by 8 bases, leaving 14 bases between them.